This T cell receptor beta chain was observed in a study of Graves' ophthalmopathy and Graves' hyperthyroidism. Whole-study results and caveats: Using 13 signatures, a model distinguished ophthalmopathy from stable hyperthyroidism, reaching roughly 90% sensitivity and approximately 82% specificity. Thyroid clonotypes that were expanded above 0.001 frequency mostly also appeared in blood. Sensitivity of around 64% and specificity of around 72% were achieved by the model that predicted ophthalmopathy progression.

This clonotype was seen many times. The antigen remains unidentified. RNA transcripts provided the template for amplifying TCR beta CDR3 regions. The first round was an RT-PCR with HTBI primers, and the second round was a multiplex PCR. TCRdb reprocessed the multiplex PCR reads with MiXCR, giving one entry per CDR3 protein. The sample lists hundreds of thousands of distinct CDR3 sequences; 35% to 45% were seen once. Germline lookup yields CDR1 LNHDA and CDR2 SQIVND (reference sequence). Trimming pared 3 bases from V and 6 bases from J, leaving 2 bases between. The CDR3 extends over 11 amino acids. The source of this sequence is an adult man with Graves' ophthalmopathy. The sample taken for sequencing was peripheral blood. The chain is built from TRBV19 and TRBJ2-2, with no clear D. CDR3 coding DNA: TGTGCCAGTAGTATGGCCGGGGAGCTGTTTTTT. Its translation is CASSMAGELFF.